This T cell receptor beta chain was identified during a study of human T cells and chemical hapten exposure. Study-wide context: Diphenylcyclopropenone doses were given weekly to the scalps of patients across the roughly 24-week study. Enrolled patients were predominantly female and had alopecia areata, totalis or universalis.

Individual cDNA molecules received unique molecular identifiers in the library. TCRdb ran MiXCR on the RACE reads and lists one entry per CDR3 protein. The table shows about 52,000 distinct CDR3 sequences, with approximately 9.9% occurring only once. Time point here: patch test 3, about 24 weeks after DPC sensitization. As for treatment: therapeutic diphenylcyclopropenone sensitization with weekly scalp DPC. This CDR3 has 14 amino acids. Trimming removed 3 bases from V and 0 bases from J, with 6 bases in between. CDR1 and CDR2 (germline): MGHRA, YSYEKL. This TCR was sampled from a woman aged 35 to 49 with alopecia areata. Some clones in this sample may be carry-over from other donors' samples. The material sequenced was whole blood, taken in connection with sensitization to the hapten diphenylcyclopropenone (DPC). V is TRBV4-1 and J is TRBJ2-1; D is unresolved. The CDR3 bases are TGCGCCAGCAGCCAGCCTATCTCCTACAATGAGCAGTTCTTC. Translation gives CASSQPISYNEQFF.